Presented here are 30 T cell receptor beta chains from one specimen sequenced in a study of CXCR3-negative and CXCR3-positive naive CD8 T cells. UMI-labeled TRB cDNA libraries were prepared by 5' RACE. TCRdb reprocessed the 5' RACE reads and stores each CDR3 protein as one record, lacking DNA. The table lists 130,000 or so distinct CDR3 sequences. Input material: naive CXCR3- CD8+ T cells from blood. As for subset: CD45RO-CCR7+CD27+CD95- naive CD8+ T cells lacking CXCR3 (TNR3-). Receptors originate from a human donor in good health. Some clones in this sample may be carry-over from other donors' samples.

The chain combines TRBV28 with TRBJ2-3; TCRdb gives TRBD2 as the D gene, but with no DNA this cannot be confirmed. CDR1 is MDHEN, CDR2 SYDVKM, per germline. The CDR3 covers 16 residues. The CDR3 protein is CASAPRAGGLTDTQYF.

This chain uses TRBV25-1 with TRBJ2-2; TCRdb reports TRBD1, a call that lacks DNA to check it against. The CDR3 length is 14 residues. CDR1 MGHDK and CDR2 SYGVNS come from the germline V gene. The CDR3 is CASSGRDSTGELFF.

This chain uses TRBV3-1 with TRBJ2-7. CDR3 size: 15 residues. The germline CDR1 and CDR2 sequences are LGHDT and YNNKEL (reference sequence). CDR3 residues: CASSQELASRYEQYF.

The J gene is TRBJ1-1, the V gene TRBV27. Germline CDR1 reads MNHEY; CDR2 reads SMNVEV (reference sequence). The CDR3 length is 11 residues. The CDR3 loop reads CASASPTEAFF.

The J gene is TRBJ2-7, the V gene TRBV19. CDR3 length: 14 residues. Germline CDR1 is LNHDA and CDR2 is SQIVND (reference sequence). The CDR3 reads CASSIVGSSYEQYF.

The chain couples TRBV12-3 or TRBV12-4 to TRBJ2-7; TCRdb proposes TRBD1, but this gene call is untestable without DNA. CDR3 length equals 13 residues. The CDR3 is CASSSGQDNEQYF.

V is TRBV6-1 and J is TRBJ2-2. This CDR3 comprises 13 residues. In germline, CDR1 is MNHNS, CDR2 SASEGT. This CDR3 is CATKTENTGELFF.

The chain employs TRBV9 and TRBJ2-1. This CDR3 comprises 14 residues. Per the germline V gene, CDR1 is SGDLS and CDR2 is YYNGEE. CDR3 protein: CASSVGSGYNEQFF. Variable domain in full (rest from reference TRBV9 and TRBJ2-1): DSGVTQTPKHLITATGQRVTLRCSPRSGDLSVYWYQQSLDQGLQFLIQYYNGEERAKGNILERFSAQQFPDLHSELNLSSLELGDSALYFCASSVGSGYNEQFFGPGTRLTVL.

The V call is TRBV7-9, the J call TRBJ2-6; without DNA, the TCRdb call of TRBD1 cannot be checked. Germline V gene lookup returns CDR1 SEHNR and CDR2 FQNEAQ (reference sequence). The CDR3 sequence is 20 residues long. CDR3 residues: CASSLDVPGPGGTGANVLTF.

The chain combines TRBV19 with TRBJ2-1; TCRdb picks TRBD2, but there is no DNA to check that call. Germline V CDR1 and CDR2: LNHDA, SQIVND (reference sequence). CDR3 length: 13 amino acids. CDR3: CASNGGSYNEQFF.

The chain uses TRBV10-3 and TRBJ2-7; absent DNA, TCRdb's TRBD2 call cannot be checked. Germline assignment: CDR1 ENHRY and CDR2 SYGVKD. This CDR3 comprises 12 residues. Here the CDR3 reads CASQRENNEQYF.

The rearrangement joins TRBV4-3 to TRBJ2-3; TCRdb indicates TRBD1, and absent DNA this call remains unverified. The CDR3 loop spans 17 amino acids. From germline, CDR1 is LGHNA and CDR2 YSLEER. The CDR3 reads CASSPELPGQGGDTQYF.

The CDR3 loop is CASSWGYGTEAFF. The chain combines TRBV7-2 with TRBJ1-1; TCRdb's D gene call, TRBD1, goes unchecked for lack of DNA. Looked up from germline, CDR1 is SGHTA and CDR2 is FQGNSA. The CDR3 has 13 residues.

The rearrangement joins TRBV7-9 to TRBJ2-7; there is no DNA to check the TCRdb D call of TRBD1. Per germline, CDR1 SEHNR and CDR2 FQNEAQ (reference sequence). This CDR3 is built from 15 residues. The CDR3 loop is CASSSQPGRTYEQYF.

This chain uses TRBV29-1 with TRBJ2-7. CDR3 size: 12 residues. Per the germline V gene, CDR1 is SQVTM and CDR2 is ANQGSEA. CDR3 in amino acids: CSVEDQGAEQYF.

J is TRBJ1-1 and V is TRBV5-4; without DNA, the TCRdb call of TRBD1 cannot be checked. From germline, CDR1 is SGHNT and CDR2 YYREEE (reference sequence). The CDR3 contains 18 residues. CDR3 protein: CASSGETGISNVNTEAFF.

The rearrangement uses TRBV29-1 and TRBJ2-1; the D call from TCRdb, TRBD2, cannot be confirmed without DNA. The CDR3 runs to 17 residues. Germline CDR1 and CDR2: SQVTM and ANQGSEA. This chain's CDR3 is CSVERETSGAFGDEQFF.

J is TRBJ2-1 and V is TRBV7-7; TCRdb's D call of TRBD2 is untestable without DNA. The CDR3 extends over 17 amino acids. Germline CDR1 and CDR2: SSHAT and FNYEAQ (reference sequence). CDR3 sequence: CASSSHSGYSSYNEQFF.

CDR3 residues: CATRTGDYGYTF. The J gene is TRBJ1-2, the V gene TRBV19; absent DNA, TCRdb's TRBD1 call cannot be checked. Germline V gene lookup returns CDR1 LNHDA and CDR2 SQIVND (reference sequence). The CDR3 runs 12 residues.

The V call is TRBV6-5, the J call TRBJ2-1; TCRdb's D call, TRBD2, is unchecked because there is no DNA. This CDR3 is 14 amino acids long. Germline CDR1 and CDR2: MNHEY and SVGAGI. The CDR3 sequence is CASGFRAAYNEQFF.

The V gene is TRBV29-1, the J gene TRBJ1-2; the TCRdb D gene call, TRBD1, has no DNA to confirm it. The CDR3 extends over 12 amino acids. Per germline, CDR1 SQVTM and CDR2 ANQGSEA. The CDR3 loop is CSLTDPEGGYTF.

The chain links TRBV20-1 to TRBJ2-7; TCRdb's D call, TRBD1, is unchecked because there is no DNA. The germline gives CDR1 DFQATT, CDR2 SNEGSKA (reference sequence). The CDR3 is 13 amino acids. CDR3 loop: CSARGGSSYEQYF.

This chain links TRBV5-1 with TRBJ2-5; the D gene TCRdb calls, TRBD2, cannot be checked with no DNA. The CDR3 is made up of 16 amino acids. Per the germline V gene, CDR1 is SGHRS and CDR2 is YFSETQ. The CDR3 protein is CASSLQGWQGGETQYF.

The J gene is TRBJ2-3, the V gene TRBV29-1. This CDR3 comprises 12 residues. Germline-derived CDR1 and CDR2 are SQVTM and ANQGSEA. This CDR3 reads CSANPTADTQYF.

The chain employs TRBV20-1 and TRBJ1-2. CDR3 size: 13 residues. The germline gives CDR1 DFQATT, CDR2 SNEGSKA (reference sequence). CDR3 sequence reads: CSARDVYRDGYTF.

V gene TRBV15 combines with J gene TRBJ1-5. CDR1 LNHNV and CDR2 YYDKDF come from the germline V gene (reference sequence). The CDR3 length is 14 residues. CDR3 amino acids: CATRGRTGNQPQHF.

The genes are TRBV6-1 and TRBJ2-1; TCRdb's D gene call, TRBD2, goes unchecked for lack of DNA. The CDR3 is made up of 14 amino acids. Germline loops: CDR1 MNHNS, CDR2 SASEGT. The CDR3 is CATKPGLSYNEQFF.

This rearrangement joins TRBV6-5 to TRBJ2-3; the D call of TRBD2 rests on TCRdb alone, since no DNA is present to check it. Germline V gene lookup returns CDR1 MNHEY and CDR2 SVGAGI. The CDR3 totals 15 residues. The CDR3 reads CASGGLAASTDTQYF.

The chain has TRBV20-1 and TRBJ2-1. Germline loops: CDR1 DFQATT, CDR2 SNEGSKA (reference sequence). The CDR3 totals 13 residues. The CDR3 here is CSASNIYTNEQFF.

The chain combines TRBV28 with TRBJ2-7; TCRdb's assignment of TRBD1 cannot be checked, as there is no DNA. Per the germline V gene, CDR1 is MDHEN and CDR2 is SYDVKM. This CDR3 has 14 residues. The CDR3: CASSNTGVGYEQYF.